This record looks at one T cell receptor beta chain sequence and its context. Its antigen is currently unknown. TCRdb passed the RACE reads through MiXCR, listing each CDR3 protein once. This sample has about 260,000 distinct CDR3 sequences, with about 8.1% found just once. Time point specified: pre-sensitization, week 0. Treatment of the sample: therapeutic diphenylcyclopropenone sensitization with weekly scalp DPC. In every case, blood was obtained before the patch test was applied. The record originates from a study of human T cells and chemical hapten exposure. Broader study findings: Relative to control repertoires, expanded TCRs gave rise to significantly more large CDR3 similarity clusters.

From germline, CDR1 is SGHAT and CDR2 FQDESV (reference sequence). After removal of 5 bases from V and 1 base from J, the junction contained 10 bases not matched to a gene. The CDR3 contains 18 residues. The TCR sequence derives from a woman aged 40 to 50 with alopecia areata. Some clones in this sample may be carry-over from other donors' samples. The rearrangement uses TRBV11-1 and TRBJ2-5, with 13 bases that match TRBD2. The sequencing here drew on whole blood, taken in connection with sensitization to the hapten diphenylcyclopropenone (DPC). In DNA, the CDR3 is TGTGCCAGCAGCCGAACTAGCGGGAGGGCCCGTTTCCAAGAGACCCAGTACTTC. Its translation: CASSRTSGRARFQETQYF.